This TCR beta chain was retrieved from a study of human T cells and chemical hapten exposure. This clonotype appeared many times. As for time point: pre-sensitization, week 0. Treatment indicated: therapeutic diphenylcyclopropenone sensitization with weekly scalp DPC. From the RACE reads, TCRdb called clonotypes with MiXCR, one entry per CDR3 protein. In the table there are roughly 260,000 distinct CDR3 sequences, more than 6.5% of which are singletons. V was clipped by 6 bases and J by 2 bases; unmatched bases: 9. Germline loops: CDR1 MDHEN, CDR2 SYDVKM. This CDR3 region has 16 residues. The clonotype was recovered from a woman aged 35 to 49 with alopecia areata. Some clones in this sample may be carry-over from other donors' samples. The chain employs TRBV28 and TRBJ2-1; TRBD2 matches at 8 bases. Sample: whole blood, taken in connection with sensitization to the hapten diphenylcyclopropenone (DPC). The chain's CDR3 is CASSPRGSGTYNEQFF. In DNA, the CDR3 is TGTGCCAGCAGCCCTCGCGGTAGCGGGACCTACAATGAGCAGTTCTTC.